Following are 20 T cell receptor beta chains from one sample sequenced in a study of T-cell reconstitution after alpha-beta-depleted transplantation in children (dated by TCRdb to 2016 to 2017). The treatment or condition label corresponds to: allogeneic hematopoietic cell transplantation with graft depleted of TCRalphabeta T cells and CD19 B cells. The library was generated by PCR. TCRdb records Illumina HiSeq 2500 as the sequencer. TCR libraries were prepared with molecular barcoding, using unique molecular identifiers to normalize TCRbeta repertoire quantification. TCRdb redid the processing of the public reads, applying fastp at Q25 and MiXCR, and retained in-frame beta chains. Each record represents a unique CDR3 protein, reported with the most common genes and DNA among its rows. A total of 700,000 to 850,000 distinct CDR3 sequences appear in this sample, about 16% of them only once. Of the sample, about 5% is held by the ten largest clones.

The sample here was PBMCs, mostly from graft donor cells, taken 360 days after TCRalphabeta/CD19-depleted stem cell transplant. These receptors originate from a male patient younger than 18 who had a stem cell transplant for acute lymphoblastic leukemia, so the T cells may come from the graft donor.

This clonotype occurred a few times. V gene TRBV7-3 combines with J gene TRBJ2-3, with TRBD2 identical over 12 bases. This CDR3 comprises 16 residues. The ends lost 4 bases at V and 2 bases at J; junction bases unmatched: 4. CDR1 is SGHTA, CDR2 FQGTGA, per germline. The CDR3 protein is CASSYLAGGPTDTQYF. The CDR3 nucleotides read TGTGCCAGCAGCTACCTAGCGGGAGGGCCCACAGATACGCAGTATTTT.

This clonotype occurred a few times. This chain connects TRBV11-2 to TRBJ1-4; D is ambiguous. The CDR3 is made up of 15 amino acids. The germline V gene has CDR1 SGHAT and CDR2 FQNNGV. With 1 base removed from V and 6 bases from J, the gap between germline ends came to 12 bases. This CDR3 is CASSLAAGFDEKLFF. The CDR3 nucleotides read TGTGCCAGCAGCTTAGCCGCCGGGTTCGATGAAAAACTGTTTTTT.

This clonotype has just a few counts. V is TRBV5-1 and J is TRBJ1-3, with D possibly being TRBD1 (6 bases). This CDR3 contains 13 residues. With 3 bases removed from V and 4 bases from J, the gap between germline ends came to 8 bases. CDR1 is SGHRS and CDR2 is YFSETQ in the germline V gene. CDR3: CASSWGTGNTIYF. CDR3 bases: TGCGCCAGCAGCTGGGGGACAGGAAACACCATATATTTT.

The chain carries TRBV18 and TRBJ2-1; possibly TRBD1 or TRBD2 for D (5 bases each). CDR3 length equals 16 residues. Trimming shortened V by 3 bases and J by 0 bases, and 12 bases separated the two germline ends. CDR1 is KGHSH, CDR2 LQKENI, per germline. The CDR3 protein is CASSPRDQSSYNEQFF. As DNA, the CDR3 is TGTGCCAGCTCACCTCGGGACCAAAGCTCCTACAATGAGCAGTTCTTC.

As to this clonotype: A much larger clone differs by one base, so this may be a read error. The CDR3 ends on some other residue instead of the conserved phenylalanine or tryptophan, so this is likely a read error. The rearrangement uses TRBV27 and TRBJ1-2; 7 nucleotides agree with TRBD1. Trimming at V came to 1 base and at J to 4 bases, leaving 6 bases not matched to a gene. Per germline, CDR1 MNHEY and CDR2 SMNVEV (reference sequence). CDR3 length: 15 amino acids. The CDR3 spells CASSLLPGGSYGYTY. The CDR3 nucleotides are TGTGCCAGCAGTTTATTGCCAGGGGGTTCCTATGGCTACACCTAC.

The chain combines TRBV5-1 with TRBJ1-1; D not certain. The CDR3 has 14 amino acids. Germline assignment: CDR1 SGHRS and CDR2 YFSETQ. Trimming took off 0 bases at V and 5 bases at J, with 11 bases between the two ends. The CDR3 sequence: CASSLDGVWTEAFF. CDR3 DNA sequence: TGCGCCAGCAGCTTGGATGGGGTTTGGACTGAAGCTTTCTTT.

This clonotype came up many times. The gene calls are TRBV7-8 and TRBJ2-5, with 11 bases aligning to TRBD2. Looked up from germline, CDR1 is SGHVS and CDR2 is FQNEAQ. This CDR3 region has 17 residues. The J segment lost 2 bases and the V segment lost 8 bases, leaving 13 bases of the junction unmatched. The CDR3 reads CASRLRLAGKGQETQYF. CDR3 DNA sequence: TGTGCCAGCCGTCTCAGACTAGCGGGAAAGGGGCAAGAGACCCAGTACTTC.

This clonotype was seen only a few times. V usage is TRBV12-3 or TRBV12-4 and J usage is TRBJ2-2; no firm D call. The V gene lost 5 bases and the J gene lost 6 bases, with 13 bases spanning the gap. The CDR3 totals 14 residues. The CDR3 spells CASSPQRRSGELFF. Here the CDR3 DNA reads TGTGCCAGCAGTCCACAGAGACGATCCGGGGAGCTGTTTTTT.

The chain is built from TRBV6-2 or TRBV6-3 and TRBJ2-1, with D perhaps given as TRBD1 or TRBD2 (5 bases each). CDR1 MNHEY and CDR2 SVGEGT come from the germline V gene. V lost 0 bases and J lost 12, with 12 bases in between. The CDR3 contains 13 residues. The CDR3 bases are TGTGCCAGCAGTTACTCCATAGGTGGGGGGCAGTTCTTC. Encoded protein: CASSYSIGGGQFF.

In this sample, this clonotype turned up many times. V usage is TRBV27 and J usage is TRBJ2-7, with 10 bases matching TRBD2. The CDR3 is 15 amino acids. CDR1 is MNHEY, CDR2 SMNVEV, per germline (reference sequence). The V segment lost 2 bases and the J segment 4 bases; nucleotides outside the gene matches: 5. The chain's CDR3 is CASSLISGRIYEQYF. The DNA for the CDR3 is TGTGCCAGCAGTTTAATTAGCGGGAGGATTTACGAGCAGTACTTC.

Only a few counts were recorded for this clonotype. This chain links TRBV25-1 with TRBJ2-7; a weak D match, TRBD1 (6 bases). The germline V gene has CDR1 MGHDK and CDR2 SYGVNS. The CDR3 sequence is 17 residues long. Trimming removed 1 base at V and 6 bases at J, with 22 bases between. CDR3 nucleotides: TGTGCCAGCAGTGAATTGAATTGGAGTAGTGGGGGCTCCGAGCAGTACTTC. Protein: CASSELNWSSGGSEQYF.

In its sample, this clonotype was seen a few times. V and J are TRBV29-1 and TRBJ2-2; 7 bases map to TRBD2. This CDR3 is 13 amino acids long. V shed 6 bases, J shed 1 base, and the junction held 2 bases outside the gene matches. Germline V gene sequence: CDR1 SQVTM, CDR2 ANQGSEA. CDR3 region: CSVKRGNTGELFF. DNA of the CDR3: TGCAGCGTCAAGCGGGGGAACACCGGGGAGCTGTTTTTT.

The sample holds many counts of this clonotype. The rearrangement uses TRBV13 and TRBJ2-1; 10 positions match TRBD2. J was trimmed by 10 bases and V by 0 bases; bases with no gene match: 12. The CDR3 runs 17 residues. The germline V gene encodes CDR1 PRHDT and CDR2 FYEKMQ (reference sequence). The DNA of the CDR3 is TGTGCCAGCAGCTTAGGCGAAGCGGGAGGGCCGAGGGAAGAGCAGTTCTTC. Translated, it gives CASSLGEAGGPREEQFF.

This clonotype was seen more than once but under ten times. This chain uses TRBV4-1 with TRBJ1-2; 7 nucleotides line up with TRBD1. Germline lookup yields CDR1 MGHRA and CDR2 YSYEKL. With V trimmed by 3 bases and J by 2 bases, 6 bases remained unmatched. The CDR3 runs 15 residues. In DNA, the CDR3 is TGCGCCAGCAGCCATCCCTTGACAGGGAACTATGGCTACACCTTC. Translated: CASSHPLTGNYGYTF.

The chain joins TRBV7-2 to TRBJ1-1; 9 positions agree with TRBD1. This CDR3 comprises 16 residues. Germline V gives CDR1 SGHTA, CDR2 FQGNSA. V was pared by 4 bases and J by 3 bases, with 9 bases of the junction left unmatched. Here the CDR3 reads CASSSVQGARDTEAFF. CDR3 nucleotides: TGTGCCAGCAGCTCCGTACAGGGGGCGCGGGACACTGAAGCTTTCTTT.

The sample holds one count of this clonotype. The chain uses TRBV7-9 and TRBJ2-7, with 10 nucleotides matching TRBD2. This CDR3 contains 16 residues. With V trimmed by 3 bases and J by 5 bases, 10 bases remained unmatched. Germline-derived CDR1 and CDR2 are SEHNR and FQNEAQ (reference sequence). As DNA, the CDR3 is TGTGCCAGCAGCTTGTTTCGACTAGCGGGTTTCAACGAGCAGTACTTC. Translated: CASSLFRLAGFNEQYF.

J is TRBJ1-1 and V is TRBV29-1, with 10 positions matching TRBD1. Germline V gene data show CDR1 as SQVTM and CDR2 as ANQGSEA. With V trimmed by 4 bases and J by 5 bases, 10 bases remained unmatched. There are 15 residues in the CDR3. The chain's CDR3 is CSVVGTGESWTEAFF. CDR3 bases: TGCAGCGTTGTCGGGACAGGGGAGTCATGGACTGAAGCTTTCTTT.

The rearrangement links TRBV19 to TRBJ2-7, with 11 bases identical to TRBD2. This CDR3 spans 16 amino acids. From germline, CDR1 is LNHDA and CDR2 SQIVND (reference sequence). J was trimmed by 2 bases and V by 7 bases; bases with no gene match: 10. The DNA for the CDR3 is TGTGCCAGTAAAGGACAGCCGGGACTAGCGGCCTACGAGCAGTACTTC. Amino acids: CASKGQPGLAAYEQYF.

The V gene is TRBV20-1, the J gene TRBJ2-7; 7 nucleotides align to TRBD2. Unmatched junction bases numbered 2, after V lost 3 bases and J lost 0 bases. CDR1 DFQATT and CDR2 SNEGSKA come from the germline V gene (reference sequence). This CDR3 has 13 residues. CDR3 residues: CSASGRTSYEQYF. Here the CDR3 DNA reads TGCAGTGCTAGCGGGAGGACCTCCTACGAGCAGTACTTC.

The chain couples TRBV21-1 to TRBJ1-6; the table assigns TRBD1, which was not confirmed against the DNA. TRBV21-1 is a documented pseudogene. This CDR3 has 15 amino acids. CDR3 sequence reads: CASSNLRGRGSPLHF. DNA for the CDR3: TGTGCCAGCAGCAACTTGCGGGGGCGCGGGTCACCCCTCCACTTT.